The table lists the clone carrying this T cell receptor (beta chain) with many counts. The sample is drawn from a study of tumor-infiltrating lymphocytes in primary liver carcinoma. Study in general: The tumors ranged from about 4 to 10 cm across and fell within stage T1-T3 N0M0. Sample yields, roughly 3.5 to 7.5 million productive TCRbeta reads, were similar across the tissue types.

The V gene end was trimmed by 6 bases and the J gene end by 7 bases; junction bases not matched to a gene: 7. The CDR3 is made up of 14 amino acids. Germline V CDR1 and CDR2: MDHEN, SYDVKM. Investigators took RNA and DNA out together from approximately 22-30 mg of unsorted bulk tissue. The study enrolled treatment-naive patients with chronic HBV infection. Researchers generated TCR beta cDNA from about 450 ng of total RNA, relying on a constant-region primer. Nested multiplex PCR, run for three rounds with slightly modified ARM-PCR, yielded TCR beta libraries. It was with TRBV1-TRBV30 forward primers and a C-beta reverse primer that the first two PCR rounds were run, at around 10 cycles each. TCRdb itself ran the multiplex PCR reads through MiXCR, one entry per CDR3 protein. The table lists 99,000 or so distinct CDR3 sequences, about four fifths of them singletons.

The sequence came from a man aged 35-49 years with primary liver carcinoma and hepatitis B virus infection. Material: liver tumor tissue from sampling region 3. Stated subset: tumor region T3, left-lateral pole. The V gene is TRBV28, the J gene TRBJ2-1, with 9 positions matching TRBD1. CDR3 amino acids: CASRPRDRVNEQFF. DNA of the CDR3: TGTGCCAGCAGGCCGCGGGACAGGGTTAATGAGCAGTTCTTC.